Shown below are 18 T cell receptor beta chains from a single sample sequenced in a study of blood T cell repertoires in COVID-19. Sequenced by immunoSEQ multiplex PCR; TCRdb stores in-frame clones only, minus some. The table lists 250,000 to 400,000 clones, about nine tenths of them singletons. The sequenced sample was peripheral blood. The receptor set was obtained from a woman in her 30s with COVID-19, enrolled during active disease.

This sequence joins TRBV28 and TRBJ1-5; no clear D. The CDR3 is 14 amino acids. V dropped 6 bases and J dropped 6 bases, with 15 bases sitting between them. Germline loops: CDR1 MDHEN, CDR2 SYDVKM. In DNA, the CDR3 is TGTGCCAGCAGCTCTGAGGCCTCGGGTCAGCCCCAGCATTTT. It translates to CASSSEASGQPQHF.

The gene calls are TRBV4-1 and TRBJ1-1; D is uncertain. Germline CDR1 reads MGHRA; CDR2 reads YSYEKL. CDR3 size: 15 residues. Deletions cut 0 bases from V and 1 base from J, with 9 bases between. In nucleotides, the CDR3 is TGCGCCAGCAGCCAAGATTGGGCGGGGAACACTGAAGCTTTCTTT. It encodes CASSQDWAGNTEAFF.

The chain couples TRBV12-3 or TRBV12-4 to TRBJ2-1; perhaps TRBD1 as D (5 bases). The CDR3 contains 12 residues. The V and J ends lost 8 bases and 9 bases respectively, with 14 bases between them. Written as DNA, the CDR3 is TGTGCCAGCTGGCGCAGGGCTGGTGAGCAGTTCTTC. Amino acids: CASWRRAGEQFF.

This chain joins TRBV29-1 and TRBJ2-2; TRBD2 might be the D (5 bases). The germline V gene has CDR1 SQVTM and CDR2 ANQGSEA. V was clipped by 2 bases and J by 5 bases, with 12 bases between them. The CDR3 covers 14 residues. The CDR3 coding sequence is TGCAGCGTTGAAACCGGGGAAGAGACCGGGGAGCTGTTTTTT. Protein product: CSVETGEETGELFF.

The J gene is TRBJ1-2, the V gene TRBV9; 10 positions match TRBD1. J was trimmed by 5 bases and V by 6 bases; bases with no gene match: 13. This CDR3 region has 16 residues. CDR1 and CDR2 from the germline V gene are SGDLS and YYNGEE. The CDR3 DNA reads TGTGCCAGCAACCGTCCGGGAAGGACAGGGGGATATGGCTACACCTTC. Translation gives CASNRPGRTGGYGYTF. The complete variable domain, with remaining parts taken from reference TRBV9 and TRBJ1-2, reads DSGVTQTPKHLITATGQRVTLRCSPRSGDLSVYWYQQSLDQGLQFLIQYYNGEERAKGNILERFSAQQFPDLHSELNLSSLELGDSALYFCASNRPGRTGGYGYTFGSGTRLTVV.

This clone appeared a few times. The chain uses TRBV4-2 and TRBJ1-2; D gene unclear. The CDR3 runs 18 residues. Trimming took 0 bases from V and 0 from J, leaving 17 bases between them. Germline V CDR1 and CDR2: LGHNA, YNFKEQ. CDR3 sequence: CASSQELGGGFSNYGYTF. The CDR3 DNA is TGTGCCAGCAGCCAAGAGCTGGGCGGAGGGTTCTCTAACTATGGCTACACCTTC.

The V and J genes are TRBV7-2 and TRBJ2-3, with unresolved D. Germline CDR1 and CDR2: SGHTA and FQGNSA. This CDR3 region has 15 residues. Trimming pared 2 bases from V and 2 bases from J, leaving 11 bases between. The CDR3 DNA follows: TGTGCCAGCAGCTTACTCGCGGCCGACACAGATACGCAGTATTTT. This gives the protein CASSLLAADTDTQYF.

V and J are TRBV3-1 (or the pseudogene TRBV3-2) and TRBJ1-1; 10 bases align to TRBD1. CDR3 length: 12 amino acids. J was trimmed by 12 bases and V by 1 base; bases with no gene match: 2. The germline CDR1 and CDR2 sequences are LGHDT and YNNKEL (reference sequence). The CDR3 sequence is CASSQGDRGSFF. The CDR3 DNA sequence: TGTGCCAGCAGCCAAGGGGACAGGGGATCTTTCTTT.

This chain uses TRBV27 with TRBJ1-5; D is possibly TRBD1 (5 bases). V was shortened by 3 bases and J by 3 bases, with 9 bases between the two germline ends. Looked up from germline, CDR1 is MNHEY and CDR2 is SMNVEV (reference sequence). This CDR3 is 14 amino acids long. CDR3 in amino acids: CASSFLGHNQPQHF. CDR3 nucleotide sequence: TGTGCCAGCAGTTTTTTAGGACACAATCAGCCCCAGCATTTT.

The rearrangement uses TRBV19 and TRBJ1-3, with unresolved D. With 3 bases removed from V and 0 bases from J, the gap between germline ends came to 9 bases. Germline assignment: CDR1 LNHDA and CDR2 SQIVND (reference sequence). The CDR3 has 15 residues. The CDR3 region is CASSILGSSGNTIYF. The CDR3 coding sequence is TGTGCCAGTAGTATTTTGGGCAGCTCTGGAAACACCATATATTTT.

The genes are TRBV24-1 and TRBJ2-1, with 10 bases fitting TRBD1. The germline gives CDR1 KGHDR, CDR2 SFDVKD. J gave up 6 bases and V 2 bases, and 6 bases lay outside the gene matches. The CDR3 is made up of 16 amino acids. As DNA, the CDR3 is TGTGCCACCAGTGATTCCGGGACAGGGGTAATCAATGAGCAGTTCTTC. Protein sequence: CATSDSGTGVINEQFF.

The chain links TRBV19 to TRBJ1-4; no clear D gene. V lost 3 bases and J 12 bases, leaving 8 bases between the germline ends. Germline assignment: CDR1 LNHDA and CDR2 SQIVND (reference sequence). This CDR3 region has 11 residues. This chain's CDR3 is CASSIWQELFF. The CDR3 DNA reads TGTGCCAGTAGTATCTGGCAAGAACTGTTTTTT.

The chain employs TRBV15 and TRBJ2-1; 9 bases match TRBD2. Germline values: CDR1 LNHNV, CDR2 YYDKDF (reference sequence). The CDR3 extends over 14 amino acids. With 6 bases clipped from V and 4 bases from J, the junction kept 4 bases outside the gene matches. CDR3 DNA: TGTGCCACCAGGTGGACTAGCGATTACAATGAGCAGTTCTTC. Encoded protein: CATRWTSDYNEQFF.

The rearrangement links TRBV7-2 to TRBJ2-1; 8 nucleotides match TRBD2. CDR1 and CDR2 from the germline V gene are SGHTA and FQGNSA. There are 14 residues in the CDR3. V lost 1 base, J lost 8 bases, and 4 bases stayed unmatched. The CDR3 sequence: CASSLGGGLDEQFF. The DNA for the CDR3 is TGTGCCAGCAGCTTAGGCGGGGGGCTAGATGAGCAGTTCTTC. Complete variable domain (other parts from reference TRBV7-2 and TRBJ2-1): GAGVSQSPSNKVTEKGKDVELRCDPISGHTALYWYRQSLGQGLEFLIYFQGNSAPDKSGLPSDRFSAERTGGSVSTLTIQRTQQEDSAVYLCASSLGGGLDEQFFGPGTRLTVL.

This chain uses TRBV4-1 with TRBJ2-3; TRBD2 is a possible D gene (5 bases). The CDR3 covers 14 residues. V was trimmed by 2 bases and J by 4 bases, leaving 10 bases between them. The germline gives CDR1 MGHRA, CDR2 YSYEKL. The CDR3 nucleotides read TGCGCCAGCAGCCAAACCGACGGGGCAGATACGCAGTATTTT. As protein: CASSQTDGADTQYF.

This clone was counted between two and nine times. The CDR3 DNA is TGTGCCAGCAGCGCTCCGGGACACCCACAACCCCAGCATTTT. Its protein is CASSAPGHPQPQHF. The J gene is TRBJ1-5, the V gene TRBV6-5; TRBD1 might be the D (6 bases). The CDR3 runs 14 residues. Germline values: CDR1 MNHEY, CDR2 SVGAGI. With 6 bases removed from V and 10 bases from J, the gap between germline ends came to 19 bases.

This chain links TRBV4-2 with TRBJ1-6, with D hard to call. The germline V gene has CDR1 LGHNA and CDR2 YNFKEQ. The CDR3 is made up of 15 amino acids. Deletions cut 0 bases from V and 15 bases from J, with 18 bases between. The CDR3 spells CASSQELSLGGLLHF. Here the CDR3 DNA reads TGTGCCAGCAGCCAAGAGCTCTCCTTAGGTGGACTCCTCCACTTT.

CDR3 coding DNA: TGTGCCAGCAGGGGGCACTATAATTCACCCCTCCACTTT. This translates into CASRGHYNSPLHF. The genes are TRBV7-2 and TRBJ1-6; perhaps TRBD1 as D (5 bases). Trimming took off 6 bases at V and 3 bases at J, with 6 bases between the two ends. The CDR3 is 13 residues long. Germline CDR1 reads SGHTA; CDR2 reads FQGNSA.